This T cell receptor (beta chain) was obtained from a study of CD8 T cells in Susac syndrome. Findings and limits, study-wide: The study's TCR sequencing and HLA analysis covered a relatively small number of individuals, and the study acknowledged this.

A word on this clonotype: Its antigen is not identified.

The trim removed 1 base at V and 7 bases at J, leaving 7 bases unmatched. Germline V gene data show CDR1 as SEHNR and CDR2 as FQNEAQ (reference sequence). This CDR3 contains 15 residues. It was treatment-naive patients with stable or active relapsing-remitting disease who made up the multiple sclerosis controls. An amount of RNA that ranged from roughly 0.5 to 1 ug was reverse transcribed with random hexamers. The amplification used immunoSEQ multiplex PCR on TCR beta CDR3; it spanned 54 Vbeta and 13 Jbeta. TCRdb independently ran MiXCR on the immunoSEQ multiplex PCR reads; one entry per CDR3 protein. This sample has some 200,000 distinct CDR3 sequences; about 90% occur once, and the top ten carry over 0.1%.

The receptor comes from a human donor with multiple sclerosis. The rearrangement joins TRBV7-9 to TRBJ2-4, with 7 positions matching TRBD2. The sequenced material came from CD8+ T cells from PBMCs. DNA of the CDR3: TGTGCCAGCAGCTTAGTGCTCGGGACTATTAACATTCAGTACTTC. Translating gives CASSLVLGTINIQYF.